Reported below is one T cell receptor (beta chain). What it binds is not known. Other DNA sequences in this sample translate to the same CDR3. Germline V gene lookup returns CDR1 MNHEY and CDR2 SMNVEV (reference sequence). V gave up 6 bases and J gave up 1 base, with 10 bases separating them. The CDR3 runs to 13 residues. These data belong to a study of shared clonotypes between healthy human individuals. Repertoires were generated with immunoSEQ multiplex PCR, while TCRdb's copy carries only in-frame clones and drops some. The sample lists about 2.1 million clones; about 93% were seen once. Study-wide findings and caveats: Four donors shared around 5.1% of their naive CD4 clonotypes.

Naive CD8 populations comprised CD45RO-negative cells positively selected for CCR7, excluding terminally differentiated effector memory CD45RA+ cells. The receptor's source is a man between 18 and 29 years old in good health. Some clones in this sample may be carry-over from other donors' samples. The V call is TRBV27, the J call TRBJ2-7; a weak D match, TRBD2 (6 bases). Sequencing was carried out using naive CD8+ T cells from PBMCs. Here the CDR3 reads CASSRRGSYEQYF. The CDR3 DNA reads TGTGCCAGCAGCCGGCGGGGTTCCTACGAGCAGTACTTC.